The T cell receptor beta chain under discussion was sequenced for a study of T-cell reconstitution after alpha-beta-depleted transplantation in children. Preparation of the TCRbeta library used unique molecular identifiers. Via MiXCR, TCRdb re-called the PCR reads, giving one row per CDR3 protein. The data contain 100,000 to 120,000 distinct CDR3 sequences, approximately 6% of them singletons. There are 15 residues in the CDR3. Between the trimmed V and J ends, which lost 4 bases and 1 base, there was a span of 11 bases. Germline CDR1 and CDR2: LGHNA and YSLEER. This clonotype was sampled from a male patient aged 2 to 10 who had a stem cell transplant for acute lymphoblastic leukemia, so the T cells may come from the graft donor. This chain links TRBV4-3 with TRBJ1-3, with a tentative D call TRBD1 (5 bases). The sample here was PBMCs, mostly from graft donor cells, taken 360 days after TCRalphabeta/CD19-depleted stem cell transplant. The CDR3 loop is CASSPGTDSGNTIYF. CDR3 coding DNA: TGCGCCAGCAGCCCCGGGACCGATTCTGGAAACACCATATATTTT.